Given below is one T cell receptor beta chain in context. The antigen is not known. Per germline, CDR1 LNHDA and CDR2 SQIVND (reference sequence). Trimming cost V 6 bases and J 0 bases, with 12 bases left between them. The CDR3 sequence is 15 residues long. This record belongs to a study of shared clonotypes between healthy human individuals. The deep-level immunoSEQ assay was used. Here immunoSEQ multiplex PCR was the method, and the copy in TCRdb shows in-frame clones only, minus some. The sample lists 550,000 to 750,000 clones, about 95% occurring once. General study findings and limits: Sequencing depth was expected to influence donor clonotype sharing.

Naive-designated CD8 cells lacked CD45RO, were positively enriched for CCR7, and omitted terminally differentiated effector memory CD45RA+ cells. The receptor's source is a woman aged 25 to 45 in good health. The sequenced material came from naive CD8+ T cells sorted from blood. The chain recombines TRBV19 with TRBJ1-3, with D hard to call. The CDR3 region has the DNA TGTGCCAGTAGCCTACCGTGGCTCTCTGGAAACACCATATATTTT. The encoded protein is CASSLPWLSGNTIYF.